This TCR beta chain was identified in a study of cytomegalovirus exposure and HLA in healthy donors. Clones were sequenced by immunoSEQ multiplex PCR, and TCRdb holds only the in-frame ones, with some missing. The sample includes 250,000 to 350,000 clones, roughly 87% of them seen just once. The study, taken as a whole, reports: A list of approximately 150 TCR beta chains associated with cytomegalovirus was given. The authors confirmed in vitro that a few CMV-associated chains were specific for CMV antigens.

Concerning this clone: No antigen is known for it.

There are 14 residues in the CDR3. CDR1 is MNHEY, CDR2 SMNVEV, per germline (reference sequence). J was trimmed by 4 bases and V by 3 bases; bases with no gene match: 5. This chain links TRBV27 with TRBJ1-1, with TRBD1 identical over 7 bases. The sample taken for sequencing was PBMCs. The TCR originated in a man in his thirties or forties in good health and CMV-seronegative. In DNA, the CDR3 is TGTGCCAGCAGTTTTATCAGGGGGACCACTGAAGCTTTCTTT. Its protein is CASSFIRGTTEAFF.